A single sample is the source of the 10 T cell receptor beta chains below, sequenced in a study of control samples from healthy donors and cancer patients. Sequencing was performed with immunoSEQ multiplex PCR; in TCRdb, only in-frame clones are kept and a portion is missing. This table has fewer than 200,000 clones, just over 85% appearing once. The sample was blood. Receptors originate from a young woman in good health.

The chain carries TRBV4-1 and TRBJ2-1; unclear D gene. V lost 2 bases and J lost 7, with 12 bases in between. The CDR3 totals 14 residues. Per the germline V gene, CDR1 is MGHRA and CDR2 is YSYEKL. The CDR3 is CASSQWADSNEQFF. The CDR3 nucleotides are TGCGCCAGCAGCCAATGGGCCGATTCGAATGAGCAGTTCTTC.

This clone appeared once. The rearrangement links TRBV14 to TRBJ2-4; 12 nucleotides align to TRBD2. Germline CDR1 reads SGHDN; CDR2 reads FVKESK. V dropped 3 bases and J dropped 3; count of bases not matched to a gene: 3. The CDR3 totals 16 residues. The chain's CDR3 is CASSQTSGRVKNIQYF. The DNA of the CDR3 is TGTGCCAGCAGCCAGACTAGCGGGAGAGTCAAAAACATTCAGTACTTC.

V usage is TRBV4-1 and J usage is TRBJ2-1; the D is unclear. CDR1 MGHRA and CDR2 YSYEKL come from the germline V gene. This CDR3 is 16 amino acids long. V lost 1 base and J lost 0, with 10 bases in between. The CDR3 spells CASSQVLQSSYNEQFF. DNA of the CDR3: TGCGCCAGCAGCCAAGTTTTACAGAGCTCCTACAATGAGCAGTTCTTC.

The rearrangement uses TRBV4-2 and TRBJ2-1, with TRBD2 as a possible D gene (6 bases). There are 13 residues in the CDR3. Germline CDR1 is LGHNA and CDR2 is YNFKEQ. The germline V and J ends were trimmed by 5 bases and 6 bases, with 11 bases remaining between them. The CDR3 nucleotides are TGTGCCAGCAGCGTTCGACTAGTCAATGAGCAGTTCTTC. It codes for CASSVRLVNEQFF.

J is TRBJ2-2 and V is TRBV5-1; 9 nucleotides agree with TRBD2. With 7 bases clipped from V and 7 bases from J, the junction kept 8 bases outside the gene matches. The CDR3 is 14 residues long. CDR1 is SGHRS and CDR2 is YFSETQ in the germline V gene. The CDR3 nucleotides are TGCGCCAGCGGGGCTAGCGGGATGAACGGGGAGCTGTTTTTT. Amino acids: CASGASGMNGELFF.

The chain employs TRBV4-2 and TRBJ2-3; D remains unclear. V lost 0 bases and J 6 bases, leaving 7 bases between the germline ends. Germline V gives CDR1 LGHNA, CDR2 YNFKEQ. The CDR3 is 13 amino acids. CDR3 sequence (DNA): TGTGCCAGCAGCCAAGATCTTTATGATACGCAGTATTTT. Translating it yields CASSQDLYDTQYF.

The chain combines TRBV10-3 with TRBJ1-1; D is unclear. V lost 0 bases to trimming and J lost 7 bases, with 15 bases between them. The CDR3 contains 15 residues. Germline CDR1 ENHRY, CDR2 SYGVKD. As DNA, the CDR3 is TGTGCCATCAGTGAGTCACATCAGATAGGAAGTGAAGCTTTCTTT. This translates into CAISESHQIGSEAFF.

The chain joins TRBV5-1 to TRBJ2-2; TRBD2 matches at 8 bases. Trimming cost V 7 bases and J 0 bases; bases outside gene matches: 8. The CDR3 is 16 residues long. CDR1 is SGHRS and CDR2 is YFSETQ in the germline V gene. The CDR3 is CASYPRRGANTGELFF. The CDR3 DNA reads TGCGCCAGCTATCCCAGGCGGGGGGCGAACACCGGGGAGCTGTTTTTT.

V and J are TRBV2 and TRBJ1-5; D possibly corresponds to TRBD1 (5 bases). CDR3 length equals 15 residues. V shed 3 bases and J shed 7 bases, with 16 bases lying between them. Germline V gene sequence: CDR1 SNHLY, CDR2 FYNNEI. The CDR3 region has the DNA TGTGCCAGCAGTGAGGACACATCGAGGAGACAGCCCCAGCATTTT. It translates to CASSEDTSRRQPQHF.

About this clone itself: Other DNA sequences in this sample translate to the same CDR3. This rearrangement joins TRBV12-3 or TRBV12-4 to TRBJ2-6; no clear D gene. CDR3 size: 13 residues. V was clipped by 6 bases and J by 4 bases, with 7 bases between them. The CDR3 region is CASSLGGANVLTF. CDR3 in DNA: TGTGCCAGCAGCCTTGGCGGGGCCAACGTCCTGACTTTC.